This T cell receptor (beta chain) was profiled in a study of HIV-infected patients and healthy controls. No cell fractionation was done, so the repertoire covers all unsorted peripheral blood T cells. The study, taken as a whole, reports: MAIT alpha-chain CDR3s were frequent in healthy controls, depleted in HIV+.

This clonotype came up many times. Its specificity is unknown. V lost 0 bases, J lost 5 bases, and 13 bases lay in between. This CDR3 has 16 amino acids. In germline, CDR1 is LGHNA, CDR2 YNFKEQ. cDNA was made from approximately 500 ng RNA using alpha and beta constant primers. Alpha and beta chain libraries were made separately by chain-specific third strand synthesis with multiplexing indices. TCRdb ran MiXCR on the 5' RACE reads and lists one entry per CDR3 protein. This sample has about 24,000 distinct CDR3 sequences, with approximately 7.7% found just once. This chain links TRBV4-2 with TRBJ1-4, with D uncertain. The source material was blood. This clonotype was obtained from an adult in good health. The CDR3 coding sequence is TGTGCCAGCAGCCAAGATCGGGCAGCCAGGAATGAAAAACTGTTTTTT. Its translation: CASSQDRAARNEKLFF.